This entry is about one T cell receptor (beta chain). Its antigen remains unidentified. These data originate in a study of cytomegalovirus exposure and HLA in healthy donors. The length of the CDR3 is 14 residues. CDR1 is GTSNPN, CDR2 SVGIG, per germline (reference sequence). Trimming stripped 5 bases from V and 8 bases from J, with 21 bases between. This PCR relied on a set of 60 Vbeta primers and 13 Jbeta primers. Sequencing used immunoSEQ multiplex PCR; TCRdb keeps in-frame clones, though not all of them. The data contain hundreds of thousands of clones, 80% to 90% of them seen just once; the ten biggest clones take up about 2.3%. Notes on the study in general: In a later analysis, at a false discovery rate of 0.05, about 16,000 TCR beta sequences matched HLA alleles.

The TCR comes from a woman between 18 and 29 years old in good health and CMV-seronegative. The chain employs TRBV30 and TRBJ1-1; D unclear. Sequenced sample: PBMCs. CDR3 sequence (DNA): TGTGCCTGGGCCCCATTTCAGCCAGGAAAAGAAGCTTTCTTT. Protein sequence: CAWAPFQPGKEAFF.